Each of the 21 T cell receptor beta chains below was sequenced from the same sample in a study of CD8 T cells in Susac syndrome. When the RNA was reverse transcribed, random hexamers were used with an input of roughly 0.45 to 1 ug. A single record per CDR3 protein comes from TCRdb applying MiXCR to the immunoSEQ multiplex PCR reads. The data contain 240,000 or so distinct CDR3 sequences, about 96% of them singletons. Sequencing used CD4+ T cells from PBMCs. These TCRs come from a human donor with Susac syndrome.

This chain joins TRBV7-9 and TRBJ2-7, with TRBD1 as a possible D gene (5 bases). The CDR3 loop spans 13 amino acids. Looked up from germline, CDR1 is SEHNR and CDR2 is FQNEAQ (reference sequence). The CDR3 bases are TGTGCTACTCCGGCACACAGGAACCACGAGCAGTACTTC. This codes for CATPAHRNHEQYF.

The genes are TRBV6-6 and TRBJ2-3; D remains unclear. Germline CDR1 and CDR2: MNHNY and SVGAGI (reference sequence). This CDR3 has 12 residues. Trimming cost V 8 bases and J 1 base, with 7 bases left between them. The CDR3, as DNA: TGTGCCAGCTTAGGCCGCACAGATACGCAGTATTTT. Translation gives CASLGRTDTQYF.

There are a few counts of this clonotype. The chain is built from TRBV12-3 or TRBV12-4 and TRBJ2-7, with 7 bases fitting TRBD1. V shed 6 bases, J shed 1 base, and the junction held 9 bases outside the gene matches. The CDR3 has 15 amino acids. CDR3 region: CASSQADRASYEQYF. CDR3 nucleotide sequence: TGTGCCAGCAGCCAAGCTGACAGGGCTTCCTACGAGCAGTACTTC.

The chain employs TRBV29-1 and TRBJ2-1, with D possibly being TRBD2 (5 bases). Looked up from germline, CDR1 is SQVTM and CDR2 is ANQGSEA. The CDR3 extends over 14 amino acids. Trimming removed 3 bases at V and 0 bases at J, with 9 bases between. The CDR3 spells CSVEPTSSYNEQFF. CDR3 nucleotide sequence: TGCAGCGTTGAGCCTACTAGCTCCTACAATGAGCAGTTCTTC.

V gene TRBV29-1 combines with J gene TRBJ1-1; D gene ambiguous. Germline-derived CDR1 and CDR2 are SQVTM and ANQGSEA. The CDR3 runs 12 residues. V was pared by 1 base and J by 1 base, with 4 bases between. CDR3 loop: CSVEAGNTEAFF. CDR3 nucleotides: TGCAGCGTTGAAGCGGGGAACACTGAAGCTTTCTTT.

The chain links TRBV5-4 to TRBJ2-1; 9 nucleotides align to TRBD2. The CDR3 is made up of 15 amino acids. The germline V gene encodes CDR1 SGHNT and CDR2 YYREEE (reference sequence). V lost 0 bases, J lost 9 bases, and 7 bases stayed unmatched. The CDR3 nucleotides read TGTGCCAGCAGCTTGGGGGGGCTAGCGGGAACTGAGCAGTTCTTC. Encoded protein: CASSLGGLAGTEQFF.

This chain joins TRBV4-1 and TRBJ2-7; tentatively, D is TRBD2 (5 bases). Trimming took off 8 bases at V and 5 bases at J, with 19 bases between the two ends. Germline loops: CDR1 MGHRA, CDR2 YSYEKL. This CDR3 has 14 residues. CDR3 nucleotide sequence: TGCGCCAGCCGCCTTGGTGTGGGAGTCGACGAGCAGTACTTC. Protein sequence: CASRLGVGVDEQYF.

V gene TRBV18 combines with J gene TRBJ1-2; D is ambiguous. This CDR3 region has 12 residues. The V gene lost 4 bases and the J gene lost 4 bases, with 7 bases spanning the gap. CDR1 is KGHSH, CDR2 LQKENI, per germline. This CDR3 is CASSHYFYGYTF. The CDR3 bases are TGTGCCAGCTCACATTACTTCTATGGCTACACCTTC.

The V call is TRBV11-2, the J call TRBJ2-3, with 8 bases aligning to TRBD1. Germline values: CDR1 SGHAT, CDR2 FQNNGV. CDR3 length: 15 residues. J was trimmed by 6 bases and V by 5 bases; bases with no gene match: 10. CDR3 coding DNA: TGTGCCAGCAGCCTATCCTGGACAGGGACGGATACGCAGTATTTT. This sequence encodes CASSLSWTGTDTQYF.

The CDR3 sequence: CSARVWTSGSYGELFF. In DNA, the CDR3 is TGCAGTGCTAGAGTGTGGACTAGCGGGAGTTATGGGGAGCTGTTTTTT. The V and J genes are TRBV20-1 and TRBJ2-2; TRBD2 agrees at 13 bases. The V segment lost 1 base and the J segment 8 bases; nucleotides outside the gene matches: 7. CDR3 size: 16 residues. Germline lookup yields CDR1 DFQATT and CDR2 SNEGSKA (reference sequence).

This clonotype came up once. The chain employs TRBV5-1 and TRBJ2-7; D is unclear. Germline V CDR1 and CDR2: SGHRS, YFSETQ. The CDR3 has 13 amino acids. The germline V and J ends were trimmed by 3 bases and 3 bases, with 10 bases remaining between them. As DNA, the CDR3 is TGCGCCAGCAGCTCACGGACCGGCTACGAGCAGTACTTC. Protein product: CASSSRTGYEQYF.

This rearrangement joins TRBV20-1 to TRBJ2-5; D ambiguous. Germline V gives CDR1 DFQATT, CDR2 SNEGSKA (reference sequence). The V end lost 4 bases, the J end lost 3 bases, and 9 bases lay between the germline ends. The CDR3 has 12 residues. The CDR3 is CSATKREETQYF. Here the CDR3 DNA reads TGCAGTGCTACGAAAAGGGAAGAGACCCAGTACTTC.

The rearrangement links TRBV5-1 to TRBJ1-2; tentative D call: TRBD1 (6 bases). The CDR3 runs 12 residues. Trimming stripped 4 bases from V and 3 bases from J, with 7 bases between. The V gene's germline CDR1 is SGHRS and CDR2 YFSETQ. CDR3 nucleotide sequence: TGCGCCAGCAGCCCAGGGGACTATGGCTACACCTTC. The encoded protein is CASSPGDYGYTF.

V usage is TRBV4-1 and J usage is TRBJ2-3, with 8 bases aligning to TRBD1. This CDR3 has 15 amino acids. V lost 4 bases to trimming and J lost 0 bases; unmatched junction nucleotides: 3. Germline lookup yields CDR1 MGHRA and CDR2 YSYEKL. The DNA of the CDR3 is TGCGCCAGCAGCCCGGGACAGGCCAGCACAGATACGCAGTATTTT. Protein product: CASSPGQASTDTQYF.

The gene calls are TRBV3-1 and TRBJ1-2, with TRBD1 matching over 7 bases. Germline V gene sequence: CDR1 LGHDT, CDR2 YNNKEL (reference sequence). This CDR3 is built from 16 residues. The J segment lost 0 bases and the V segment lost 2 bases, leaving 6 bases of the junction unmatched. The CDR3, as DNA: TGTGCCAGCAGCCAAATACCGGGACAGTCTAACTATGGCTACACCTTC. This translates into CASSQIPGQSNYGYTF.

V and J are TRBV19 and TRBJ2-3; TRBD2 aligns across 7 bases. Looked up from germline, CDR1 is LNHDA and CDR2 is SQIVND (reference sequence). CDR3 size: 14 residues. V lost 7 bases to trimming and J lost 3 bases; unmatched junction nucleotides: 7. CDR3 in amino acids: CASTPSGLTDTQYF. The CDR3 region has the DNA TGTGCCAGTACTCCTAGCGGCCTTACAGATACGCAGTATTTT.

The J gene is TRBJ2-1, the V gene TRBV29-1; possibly TRBD1 for D (5 bases). V was cut by 4 bases and J by 14 bases, with 15 bases left in between. The CDR3 loop spans 11 amino acids. CDR1 is SQVTM and CDR2 is ANQGSEA in the germline V gene. The CDR3 is CSVVKGRMKFF. CDR3 coding DNA: TGCAGCGTTGTCAAGGGGCGCATGAAGTTCTTC.

This rearrangement joins TRBV12-3 or TRBV12-4 to TRBJ1-4; perhaps TRBD1 as D (6 bases). CDR3 length: 15 residues. Trimming stripped 5 bases from V and 7 bases from J, with 17 bases between. The CDR3 nucleotides read TGTGCCAGCAGTCCCCAACAGGGAACGGGTGAAAAACTGTTTTTT. This translates into CASSPQQGTGEKLFF.

The chain links TRBV6-2 or TRBV6-3 to TRBJ2-1; no definite D call. Germline-derived CDR1 and CDR2 are MNHEY and SVGEGT. V gave up 5 bases and J gave up 9 bases, with 11 bases separating them. The CDR3 runs to 12 residues. For the CDR3, the DNA is TGTGCCAGCAGTAGCGTCCCGGTTGAGCAGTTCTTC. Its protein product is CASSSVPVEQFF.

The V and J genes are TRBV20-1 and TRBJ1-2; the D is unclear. CDR1 is DFQATT, CDR2 SNEGSKA, per germline (reference sequence). The CDR3 totals 13 residues. V lost 4 bases to trimming and J lost 5 bases, with 14 bases between them. CDR3 protein: CSATTGLQYGYTF. In DNA, the CDR3 is TGCAGTGCTACGACCGGGCTCCAGTATGGCTACACCTTC.

The table lists this clonotype with a count of one. This sequence joins TRBV19 and TRBJ2-6; D possibly uses TRBD1 or TRBD2 (5 bases each). CDR1 and CDR2 from the germline V gene are LNHDA and SQIVND (reference sequence). The CDR3 runs 16 residues. Trimming pared 1 base from V and 0 bases from J, leaving 7 bases between. The CDR3 region has the DNA TGTGCCAGTAGTATAGGGGGGAGCTCTGGGGCCAACGTCCTGACTTTC. It yields the protein CASSIGGSSGANVLTF.